A single sample gave rise to the 12 T cell receptor beta chains below, sequenced in a study of shared clonotypes between healthy human individuals. Profiling relied on immunoSEQ multiplex PCR, and the TCRdb table lists in-frame clones only, not all of them. The sample lists about 1 million clones, 65% to 75% occurring once. The sequenced sample was memory CD4+ T cells sorted from blood. Subset given: CD45RA-negative fraction. The receptor set was obtained from a man between 18 and 35 years old in good health.

The V gene is TRBV18, the J gene TRBJ1-4; D perhaps matches TRBD1 (6 bases). This CDR3 spans 19 amino acids. Germline V gene lookup returns CDR1 KGHSH and CDR2 LQKENI. Trimming removed 3 bases at V and 4 bases at J, with 24 bases between. CDR3 sequence (DNA): TGTGCCAGCTCACCCTCTACAGGGTCGAGGCCTGCCTATAATGAAAAACTGTTTTTT. Its protein is CASSPSTGSRPAYNEKLFF.

The rearrangement uses TRBV10-3 and TRBJ1-2, with D possibly being TRBD1 (6 bases). V dropped 3 bases and J dropped 2 bases, with 13 bases sitting between them. The CDR3 is 15 residues long. The V gene's germline CDR1 is ENHRY and CDR2 SYGVKD. CDR3 in amino acids: CAISDFGGRNYGYTF. For the CDR3, the DNA is TGTGCCATCAGTGACTTCGGGGGGCGCAACTATGGCTACACCTTC.

The J gene is TRBJ1-6, the V gene TRBV27; TRBD1 matches 9 bases. This CDR3 is built from 14 residues. J gave up 5 bases and V 6 bases, and 2 bases lay outside the gene matches. CDR1 is MNHEY and CDR2 is SMNVEV in the germline V gene (reference sequence). The CDR3 bases are TGTGCCAGCAGAACAGGGGGCCATAATTCACCCCTCCACTTT. Protein sequence: CASRTGGHNSPLHF.

The chain carries TRBV11-2 and TRBJ2-1; a possible D gene is TRBD2 (6 bases). V was clipped by 4 bases and J by 8 bases, with 18 bases between them. The CDR3 runs 15 residues. The V gene's germline CDR1 is SGHAT and CDR2 FQNNGV. CDR3 residues: CASSYTSFSDHEQFF. The CDR3 coding sequence is TGTGCCAGCAGCTATACTAGCTTCTCCGACCATGAGCAGTTCTTC.

The DNA of the CDR3 is TGTGCCAGCACCCAGGGGGCTCAGCCCCAGCATTTT. Amino acids: CASTQGAQPQHF. This chain uses TRBV6-1 with TRBJ1-5; 8 nucleotides line up with TRBD1. Germline V gene sequence: CDR1 MNHNS, CDR2 SASEGT. The CDR3 loop spans 12 amino acids. Trimming cost V 7 bases and J 6 bases; bases outside gene matches: 2.

This clone has only one observation. The rearrangement links TRBV5-1 to TRBJ2-5, with no clear D. Trimming removed 1 base at V and 2 bases at J, with 9 bases between. Germline loops: CDR1 SGHRS, CDR2 YFSETQ. CDR3 length: 14 amino acids. The DNA of the CDR3 is TGCGCCAGCAGCTTGCGGGCAGTTCAAGAGACCCAGTACTTC. This translates into CASSLRAVQETQYF.

This clone was seen many times. The chain joins TRBV5-6 to TRBJ2-5; D call uncertain. This CDR3 region has 14 residues. Germline loops: CDR1 SGHDT, CDR2 YYEEEE. V lost 0 bases and J lost 1, with 7 bases in between. The CDR3 here is CASSLVGVQETQYF. CDR3 DNA sequence: TGTGCCAGCAGCTTGGTTGGGGTCCAAGAGACCCAGTACTTC.

This clone was detected a few times. The gene calls are TRBV6-5 and TRBJ1-5, with 10 nucleotides matching TRBD1. The ends lost 4 bases at V and 4 bases at J; junction bases unmatched: 7. CDR3 length: 16 amino acids. Germline assignment: CDR1 MNHEY and CDR2 SVGAGI. The CDR3 coding sequence is TGTGCCAGCAGTTCTTGGGGACAGGGGCAAAATCAGCCCCAGCATTTT. Translated, it gives CASSSWGQGQNQPQHF.

The chain combines TRBV6-5 with TRBJ1-2, with D possibly matching TRBD1 (5 bases). Germline V gene data show CDR1 as MNHEY and CDR2 as SVGAGI. The length of the CDR3 is 12 residues. Between the trimmed V and J ends, which lost 7 bases and 7 bases, there was a span of 13 bases. The CDR3 DNA reads as TGTGCCAGCACCCGGCAAGGGACTGGCTACACCTTC. Translating it yields CASTRQGTGYTF.

The V gene is TRBV6-5, the J gene TRBJ2-1; 9 nucleotides match TRBD2. J was trimmed by 7 bases and V by 8 bases; bases with no gene match: 9. This CDR3 comprises 14 residues. Germline lookup yields CDR1 MNHEY and CDR2 SVGAGI. The CDR3 loop reads CASVGREGSNEQFF. CDR3 sequence (DNA): TGTGCCAGCGTGGGGCGGGAGGGAAGTAATGAGCAGTTCTTC.

The rearrangement links TRBV2 to TRBJ2-5; 7 nucleotides line up with TRBD1. The CDR3 contains 11 residues. The V gene's germline CDR1 is SNHLY and CDR2 FYNNEI. V lost 11 bases to trimming and J lost 1 base; unmatched junction nucleotides: 1. The CDR3 region is CAGQVQETQYF. DNA for the CDR3: TGTGCCGGACAGGTCCAAGAGACCCAGTACTTC. Combining the CDR3 with reference TRBV2 and TRBJ2-5 gives the whole variable domain EPEVTQTPSHQVTQMGQEVILRCVPISNHLYFYWYRQILGQKVEFLVSFYNNEISEKSEIFDDQFSVERPDGSNFTLKIRSTKLEDSAMYFCAGQVQETQYFGPGTRLLVL.

The table lists this clone with a few counts. The rearrangement joins TRBV4-3 to TRBJ2-7; TRBD1 might be the D (7 bases). CDR3 length equals 13 residues. V was trimmed by 4 bases and J by 6 bases, leaving 13 bases between them. Germline CDR1 is LGHNA and CDR2 is YSLEER. The CDR3 DNA follows: TGCGCCAGCAGCCGAGACAGGGACTCCGAGCAGTACTTC. Protein product: CASSRDRDSEQYF.